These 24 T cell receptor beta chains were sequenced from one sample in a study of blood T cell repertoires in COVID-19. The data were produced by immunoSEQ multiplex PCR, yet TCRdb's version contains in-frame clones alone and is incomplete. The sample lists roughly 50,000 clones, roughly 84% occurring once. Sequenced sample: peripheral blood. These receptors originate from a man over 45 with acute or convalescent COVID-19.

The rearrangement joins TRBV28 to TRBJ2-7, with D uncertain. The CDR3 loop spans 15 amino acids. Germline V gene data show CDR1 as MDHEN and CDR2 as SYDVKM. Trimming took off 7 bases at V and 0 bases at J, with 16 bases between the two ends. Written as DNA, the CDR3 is TGTGCCAGCACTCACCGCGAGGCTTCCTCCTACGAGCAGTACTTC. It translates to CASTHREASSYEQYF.

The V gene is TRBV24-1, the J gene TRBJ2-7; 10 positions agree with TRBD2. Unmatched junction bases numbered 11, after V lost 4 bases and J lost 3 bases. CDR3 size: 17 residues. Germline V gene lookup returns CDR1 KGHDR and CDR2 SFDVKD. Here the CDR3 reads CATSDNSSGRIFYEQYF. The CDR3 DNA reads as TGTGCCACCAGTGACAACTCTAGCGGGAGAATCTTCTACGAGCAGTACTTC.

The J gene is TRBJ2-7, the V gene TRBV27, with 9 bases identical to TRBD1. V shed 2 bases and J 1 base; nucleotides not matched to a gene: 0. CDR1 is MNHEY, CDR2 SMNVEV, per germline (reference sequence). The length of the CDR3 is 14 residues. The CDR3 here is CASSLGQGSYEQYF. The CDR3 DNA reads TGTGCCAGCAGTTTAGGACAGGGGTCCTACGAGCAGTACTTC.

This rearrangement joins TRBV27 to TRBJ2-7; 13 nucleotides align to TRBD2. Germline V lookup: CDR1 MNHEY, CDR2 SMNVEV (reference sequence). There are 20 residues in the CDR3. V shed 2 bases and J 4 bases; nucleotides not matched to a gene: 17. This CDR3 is CASSLRAGSGTSGISYEQYF. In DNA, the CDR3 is TGTGCCAGCAGTTTAAGGGCAGGGAGCGGGACTAGCGGGATCTCTTACGAGCAGTACTTC.

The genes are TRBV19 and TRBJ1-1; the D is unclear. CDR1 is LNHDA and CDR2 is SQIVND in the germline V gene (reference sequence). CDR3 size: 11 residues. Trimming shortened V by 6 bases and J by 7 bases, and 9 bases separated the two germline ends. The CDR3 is CASRYYGEAFF. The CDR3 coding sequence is TGTGCCAGTAGGTACTATGGTGAAGCTTTCTTT.

CDR3 sequence reads: CASSQHRGYSGNTIYF. DNA for the CDR3: TGTGCCAGCAGCCAGCACAGGGGATACTCTGGAAACACCATATATTTT. The rearrangement links TRBV3-1 (or the pseudogene TRBV3-2) to TRBJ1-3; TRBD1 matches at 7 bases. Trimming removed 3 bases from V and 0 bases from J; junction bases left unmatched: 5. There are 16 residues in the CDR3. The germline gives CDR1 LGHDT, CDR2 YNNKEL (reference sequence).

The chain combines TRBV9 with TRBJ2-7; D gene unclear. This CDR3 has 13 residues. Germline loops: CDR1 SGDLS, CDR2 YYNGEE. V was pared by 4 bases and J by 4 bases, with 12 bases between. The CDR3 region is CASSPPQRYEQYF. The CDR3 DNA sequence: TGTGCCAGCAGCCCCCCCCAGCGTTACGAGCAGTACTTC.

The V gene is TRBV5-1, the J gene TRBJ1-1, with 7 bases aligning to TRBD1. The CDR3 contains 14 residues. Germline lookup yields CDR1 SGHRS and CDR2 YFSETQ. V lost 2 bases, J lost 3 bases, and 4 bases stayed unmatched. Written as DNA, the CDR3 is TGCGCCAGCAGCTTCGACAGGGTGGACACTGAAGCTTTCTTT. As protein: CASSFDRVDTEAFF.

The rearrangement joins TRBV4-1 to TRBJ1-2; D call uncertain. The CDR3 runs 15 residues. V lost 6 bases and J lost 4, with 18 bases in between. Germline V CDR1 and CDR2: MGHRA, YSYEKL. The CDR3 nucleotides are TGCGCCAGCAGAGAAGGATCCGGGGTGGGCTATGGCTACACCTTC. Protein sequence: CASREGSGVGYGYTF.

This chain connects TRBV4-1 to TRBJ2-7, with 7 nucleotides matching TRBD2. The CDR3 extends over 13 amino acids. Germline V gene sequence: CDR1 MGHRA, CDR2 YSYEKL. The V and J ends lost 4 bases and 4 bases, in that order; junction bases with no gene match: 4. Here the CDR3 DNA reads TGCGCCAGCAGCCGTGAAGCGGGGTACGAGCAGTACTTC. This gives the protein CASSREAGYEQYF.

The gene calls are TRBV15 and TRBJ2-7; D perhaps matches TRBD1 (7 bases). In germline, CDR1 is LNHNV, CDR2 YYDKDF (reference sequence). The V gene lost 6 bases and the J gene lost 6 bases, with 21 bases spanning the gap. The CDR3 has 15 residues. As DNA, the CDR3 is TGTGCCACCAGTCCCCAATTCAGGGGGGTGGGCGAGCAGTACTTC. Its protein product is CATSPQFRGVGEQYF.

The CDR3 DNA follows: TGTGCCAGCAGTTTAAGACAGGGGAACACCGGGGAGCTGTTTTTT. This codes for CASSLRQGNTGELFF. The chain has TRBV28 and TRBJ2-2, with 7 nucleotides matching TRBD1. CDR1 MDHEN and CDR2 SYDVKM come from the germline V gene. The CDR3 extends over 15 amino acids. Germline trimming cut 2 bases from V and 1 base from J; bases unmatched to any gene: 1.

The chain's CDR3 is CASSFTGLGEQYF. The CDR3 DNA is TGTGCCAGCAGCTTTACAGGGCTTGGCGAGCAGTACTTC. This sequence joins TRBV7-2 and TRBJ2-7, with a possible D match to TRBD1 (6 bases). Looked up from germline, CDR1 is SGHTA and CDR2 is FQGNSA. V gave up 3 bases and J gave up 6 bases, with 12 bases separating them. CDR3 length: 13 residues.

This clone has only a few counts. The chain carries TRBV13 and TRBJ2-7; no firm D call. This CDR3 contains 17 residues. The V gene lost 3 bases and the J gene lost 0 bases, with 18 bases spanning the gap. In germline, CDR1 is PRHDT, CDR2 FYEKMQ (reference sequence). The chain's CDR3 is CASSFGTALLSSYEQYF. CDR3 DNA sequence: TGTGCCAGCAGCTTTGGAACAGCCCTCTTGAGCTCCTACGAGCAGTACTTC.

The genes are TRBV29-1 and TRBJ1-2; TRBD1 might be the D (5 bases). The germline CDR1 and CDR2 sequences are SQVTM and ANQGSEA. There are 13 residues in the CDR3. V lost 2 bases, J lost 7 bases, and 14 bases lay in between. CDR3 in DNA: TGCAGCGTTGAATGGGGCCCACCAAGTGGCTACACCTTC. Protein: CSVEWGPPSGYTF.

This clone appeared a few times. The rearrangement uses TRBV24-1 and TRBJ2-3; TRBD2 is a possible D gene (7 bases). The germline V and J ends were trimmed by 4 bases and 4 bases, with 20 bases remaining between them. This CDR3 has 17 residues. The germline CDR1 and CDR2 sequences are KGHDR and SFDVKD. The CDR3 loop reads CATSDWDFKGGADTQYF. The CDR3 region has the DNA TGTGCCACCAGTGACTGGGACTTCAAGGGGGGGGCAGATACGCAGTATTTT.

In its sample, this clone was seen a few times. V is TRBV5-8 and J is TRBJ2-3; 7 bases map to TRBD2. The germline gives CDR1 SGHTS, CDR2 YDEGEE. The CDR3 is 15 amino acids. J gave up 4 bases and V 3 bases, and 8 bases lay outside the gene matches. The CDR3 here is CASSSPREGPDTQYF. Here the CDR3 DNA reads TGTGCCAGCAGCTCGCCCAGGGAGGGCCCAGATACGCAGTATTTT.

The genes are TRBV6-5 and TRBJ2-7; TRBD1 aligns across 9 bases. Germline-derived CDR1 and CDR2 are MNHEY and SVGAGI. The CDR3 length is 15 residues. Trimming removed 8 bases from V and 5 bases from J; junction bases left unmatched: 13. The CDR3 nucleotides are TGTGCCAGCTCAACTCCCGGGACAGGGTACCACGAGCAGTACTTC. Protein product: CASSTPGTGYHEQYF.

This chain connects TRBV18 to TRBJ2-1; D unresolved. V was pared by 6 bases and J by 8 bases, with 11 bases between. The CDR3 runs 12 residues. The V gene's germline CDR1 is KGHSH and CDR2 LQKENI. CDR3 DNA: TGTGCCAGCTCCCCCGAGCGTTATGAGCAGTTCTTC. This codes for CASSPERYEQFF.

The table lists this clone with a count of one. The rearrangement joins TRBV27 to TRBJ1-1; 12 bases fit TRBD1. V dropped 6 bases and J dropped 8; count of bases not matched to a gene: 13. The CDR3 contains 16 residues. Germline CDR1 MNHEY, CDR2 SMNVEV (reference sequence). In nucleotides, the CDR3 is TGTGCCAGCAGCCGGGCCGGGACAGGGGGCGCGGGGGAAGCTTTCTTT. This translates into CASSRAGTGGAGEAFF.

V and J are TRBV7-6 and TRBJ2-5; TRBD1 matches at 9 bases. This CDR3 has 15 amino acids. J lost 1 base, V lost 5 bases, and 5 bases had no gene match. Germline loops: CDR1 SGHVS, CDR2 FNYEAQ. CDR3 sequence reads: CASSPWTGAQETQYF. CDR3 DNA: TGTGCCAGCAGCCCATGGACAGGGGCCCAAGAGACCCAGTACTTC.

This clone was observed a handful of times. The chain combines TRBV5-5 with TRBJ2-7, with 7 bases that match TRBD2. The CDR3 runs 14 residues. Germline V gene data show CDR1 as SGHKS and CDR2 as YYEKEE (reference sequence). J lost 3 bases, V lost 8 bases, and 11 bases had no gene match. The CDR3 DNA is TGTGCCAGTTCCCGCGTTGCGGGAGACTACGAGCAGTACTTC. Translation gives CASSRVAGDYEQYF.

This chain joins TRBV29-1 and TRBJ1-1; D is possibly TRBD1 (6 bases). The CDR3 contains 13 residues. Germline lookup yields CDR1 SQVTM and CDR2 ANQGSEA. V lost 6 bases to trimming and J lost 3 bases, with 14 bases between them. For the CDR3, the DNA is TGCAGCGTGCCTGGCGGGGGGCACACTGAAGCTTTCTTT. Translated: CSVPGGGHTEAFF.

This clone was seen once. In DNA, the CDR3 is TGTGCCAGTAGTATAAGTGGGAGGGCCTCGGATGAGCAGTTCTTC. Translation: CASSISGRASDEQFF. This sequence joins TRBV19 and TRBJ2-1; 7 bases align to TRBD2. The CDR3 runs to 15 residues. Per the germline V gene, CDR1 is LNHDA and CDR2 is SQIVND (reference sequence). The ends lost 2 bases at V and 8 bases at J; junction bases unmatched: 9.